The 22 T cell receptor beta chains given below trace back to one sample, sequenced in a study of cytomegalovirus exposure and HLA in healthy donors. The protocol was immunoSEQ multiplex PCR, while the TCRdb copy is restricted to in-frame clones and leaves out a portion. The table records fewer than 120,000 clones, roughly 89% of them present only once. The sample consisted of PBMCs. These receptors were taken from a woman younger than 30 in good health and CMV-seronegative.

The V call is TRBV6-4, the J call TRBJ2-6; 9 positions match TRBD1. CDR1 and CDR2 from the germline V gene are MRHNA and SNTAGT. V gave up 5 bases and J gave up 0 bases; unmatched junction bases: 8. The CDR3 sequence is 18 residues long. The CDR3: CASSSRAGQGSGANVLTF. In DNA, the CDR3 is TGTGCCAGCAGTTCAAGGGCGGGACAGGGCTCTGGGGCCAACGTCCTGACTTTC.

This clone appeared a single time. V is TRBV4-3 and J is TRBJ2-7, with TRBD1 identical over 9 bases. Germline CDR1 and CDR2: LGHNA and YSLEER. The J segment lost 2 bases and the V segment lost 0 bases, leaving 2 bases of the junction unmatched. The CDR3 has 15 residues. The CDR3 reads CASSQDRQGAYEQYF. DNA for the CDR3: TGCGCCAGCAGCCAAGATCGACAGGGGGCCTACGAGCAGTACTTC.

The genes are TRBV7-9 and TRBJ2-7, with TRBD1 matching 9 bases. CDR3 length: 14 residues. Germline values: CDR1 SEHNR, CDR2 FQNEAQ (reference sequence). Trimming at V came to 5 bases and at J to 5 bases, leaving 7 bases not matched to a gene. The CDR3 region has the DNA TGTGCCAGCAGCCTGGACAGGGGCCACAACGAGCAGTACTTC. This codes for CASSLDRGHNEQYF.

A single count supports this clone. CDR3 sequence (DNA): TGTGCCAGCAGTTCCTTGCGGGTTTCTGGGGCCAACGTCCTGACTTTC. Translated: CASSSLRVSGANVLTF. This chain uses TRBV27 with TRBJ2-6, with a possible D match to TRBD2 (5 bases). V lost 4 bases, J lost 1 base, and 11 bases lay in between. Germline CDR1 and CDR2: MNHEY and SMNVEV (reference sequence). The CDR3 is 16 amino acids.

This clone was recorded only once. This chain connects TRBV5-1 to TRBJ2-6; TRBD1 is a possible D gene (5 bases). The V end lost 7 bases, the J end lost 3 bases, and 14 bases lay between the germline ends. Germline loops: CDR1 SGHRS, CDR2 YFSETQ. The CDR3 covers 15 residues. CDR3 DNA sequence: TGCGCCAGCGCACAACAGGAAGGTGGGGCCAACGTCCTGACTTTC. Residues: CASAQQEGGANVLTF.

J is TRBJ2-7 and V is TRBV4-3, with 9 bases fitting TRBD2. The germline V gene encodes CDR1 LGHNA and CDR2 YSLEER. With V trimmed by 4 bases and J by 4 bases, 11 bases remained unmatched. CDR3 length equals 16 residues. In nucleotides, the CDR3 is TGCGCCAGCAGCCCCGACTTCGCTAGCGGGGCTTACGAGCAGTACTTC. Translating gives CASSPDFASGAYEQYF.

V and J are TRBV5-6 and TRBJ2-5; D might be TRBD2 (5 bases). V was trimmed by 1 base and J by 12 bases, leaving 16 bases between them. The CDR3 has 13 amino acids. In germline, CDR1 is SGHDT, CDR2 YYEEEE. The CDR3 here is CASSLFETGLKYF. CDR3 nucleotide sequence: TGTGCCAGCAGCTTGTTCGAGACGGGGTTAAAGTACTTC. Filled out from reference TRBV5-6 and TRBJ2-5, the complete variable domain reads DAGVTQSPTHLIKTRGQQVTLRCSPKSGHDTVSWYQQALGQGPQFIFQYYEEEERQRGNFPDRFSGHQFPNYSSELNVNALLLGDSALYLCASSLFETGLKYFGPGTRLLVL.

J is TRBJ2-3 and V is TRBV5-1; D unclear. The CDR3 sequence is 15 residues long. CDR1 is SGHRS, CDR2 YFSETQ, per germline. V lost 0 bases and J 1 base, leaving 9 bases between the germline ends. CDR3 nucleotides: TGCGCCAGCAGCTTGGACTCCCGGGGCACAGATACGCAGTATTTT. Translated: CASSLDSRGTDTQYF.

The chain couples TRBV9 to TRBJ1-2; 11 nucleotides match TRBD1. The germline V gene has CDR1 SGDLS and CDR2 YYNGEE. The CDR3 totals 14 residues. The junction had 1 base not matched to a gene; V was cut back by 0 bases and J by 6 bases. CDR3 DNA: TGTGCCAGCAGCGTAGTGGGACAGGGGGATGGCTACACCTTC. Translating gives CASSVVGQGDGYTF. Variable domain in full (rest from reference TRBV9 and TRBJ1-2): DSGVTQTPKHLITATGQRVTLRCSPRSGDLSVYWYQQSLDQGLQFLIQYYNGEERAKGNILERFSAQQFPDLHSELNLSSLELGDSALYFCASSVVGQGDGYTFGSGTRLTVV.

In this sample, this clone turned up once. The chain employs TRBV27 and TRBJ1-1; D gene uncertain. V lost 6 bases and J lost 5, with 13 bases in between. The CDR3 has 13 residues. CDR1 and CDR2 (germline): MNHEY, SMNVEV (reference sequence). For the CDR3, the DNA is TGTGCCAGCAGACGGAGAGTAATAACTGAAGCTTTCTTT. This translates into CASRRRVITEAFF.

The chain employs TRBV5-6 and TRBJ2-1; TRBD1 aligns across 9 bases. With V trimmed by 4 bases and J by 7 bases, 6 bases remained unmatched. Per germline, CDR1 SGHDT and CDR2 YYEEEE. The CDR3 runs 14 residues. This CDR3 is CASSPDRGLNEQFF. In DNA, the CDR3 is TGTGCCAGCAGCCCGGACAGGGGTTTGAATGAGCAGTTCTTC.

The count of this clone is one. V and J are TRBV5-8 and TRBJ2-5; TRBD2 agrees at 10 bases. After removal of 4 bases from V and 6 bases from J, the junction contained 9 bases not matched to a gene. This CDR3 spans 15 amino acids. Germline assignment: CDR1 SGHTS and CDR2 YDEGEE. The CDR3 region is CASSLPSGSRKTQYF. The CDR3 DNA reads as TGTGCCAGCAGCCTCCCTAGCGGGAGTAGAAAGACCCAGTACTTC.

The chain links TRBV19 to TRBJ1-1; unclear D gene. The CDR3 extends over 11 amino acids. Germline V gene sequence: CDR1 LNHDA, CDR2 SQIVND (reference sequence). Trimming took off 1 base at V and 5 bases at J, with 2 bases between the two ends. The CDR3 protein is CASSIATEAFF. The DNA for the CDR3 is TGTGCCAGTAGTATAGCTACTGAAGCTTTCTTT.

CDR3 in DNA: TGCGCCAGCAGAATTGGGGGGACGAGCTCGGGGGAGCAGTACTTC. Amino acids: CASRIGGTSSGEQYF. The V and J genes are TRBV5-1 and TRBJ2-7; D possibly corresponds to TRBD2 (6 bases). This CDR3 is 15 amino acids long. Trimming cost V 5 bases and J 7 bases, with 22 bases left between them. Germline V CDR1 and CDR2: SGHRS, YFSETQ. The full variable domain, its missing parts supplied by reference TRBV5-1 and TRBJ2-7, is KAGVTQTPRYLIKTRGQQVTLSCSPISGHRSVSWYQQTPGQGLQFLFEYFSETQRNKGNFPGRFSGRQFSNSRSEMNVSTLELGDSALYLCASRIGGTSSGEQYFGPGTRLTVT.

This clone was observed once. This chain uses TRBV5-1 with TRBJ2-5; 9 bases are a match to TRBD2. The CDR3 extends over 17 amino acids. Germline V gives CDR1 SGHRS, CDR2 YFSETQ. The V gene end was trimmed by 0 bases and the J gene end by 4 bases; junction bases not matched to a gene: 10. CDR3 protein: CASSLGGSGSVGETQYF. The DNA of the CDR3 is TGCGCCAGCAGCTTGGGAGGTAGCGGGAGCGTTGGAGAGACCCAGTACTTC. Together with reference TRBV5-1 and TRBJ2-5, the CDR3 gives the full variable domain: KAGVTQTPRYLIKTRGQQVTLSCSPISGHRSVSWYQQTPGQGLQFLFEYFSETQRNKGNFPGRFSGRQFSNSRSEMNVSTLELGDSALYLCASSLGGSGSVGETQYFGPGTRLLVL.

CDR3 in amino acids: CASSLGRGVQETQYF. CDR3 sequence (DNA): TGTGCCAGCAGCTTAGGACGGGGGGTCCAAGAGACCCAGTACTTC. This sequence joins TRBV7-2 and TRBJ2-5, with 7 positions matching TRBD2. With V trimmed by 1 base and J by 1 base, 3 bases remained unmatched. This CDR3 spans 15 amino acids. Germline loops: CDR1 SGHTA, CDR2 FQGNSA. The whole variable domain, filled in from reference TRBV7-2 and TRBJ2-5, reads GAGVSQSPSNKVTEKGKDVELRCDPISGHTALYWYRQSLGQGLEFLIYFQGNSAPDKSGLPSDRFSAERTGGSVSTLTIQRTQQEDSAVYLCASSLGRGVQETQYFGPGTRLLVL.

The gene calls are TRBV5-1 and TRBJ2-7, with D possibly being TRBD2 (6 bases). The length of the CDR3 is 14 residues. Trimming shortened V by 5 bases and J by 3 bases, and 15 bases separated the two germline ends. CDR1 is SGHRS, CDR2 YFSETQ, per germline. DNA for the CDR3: TGCGCCAGCAGGTTCCTCCCGGGGGTCTACGAGCAGTACTTC. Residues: CASRFLPGVYEQYF.

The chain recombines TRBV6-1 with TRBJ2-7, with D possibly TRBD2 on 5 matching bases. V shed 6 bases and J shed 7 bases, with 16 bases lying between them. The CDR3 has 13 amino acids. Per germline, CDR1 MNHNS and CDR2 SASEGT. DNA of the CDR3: TGTGCCAGCAGCACAGACGGAACGGGGGAGCAGTACTTC. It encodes CASSTDGTGEQYF.

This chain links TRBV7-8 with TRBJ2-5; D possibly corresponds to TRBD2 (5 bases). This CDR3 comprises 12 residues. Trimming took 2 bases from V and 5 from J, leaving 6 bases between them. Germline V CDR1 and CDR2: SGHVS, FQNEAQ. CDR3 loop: CASSLSGETQYF. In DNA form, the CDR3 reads TGTGCCAGCAGCTTATCGGGGGAGACCCAGTACTTC.

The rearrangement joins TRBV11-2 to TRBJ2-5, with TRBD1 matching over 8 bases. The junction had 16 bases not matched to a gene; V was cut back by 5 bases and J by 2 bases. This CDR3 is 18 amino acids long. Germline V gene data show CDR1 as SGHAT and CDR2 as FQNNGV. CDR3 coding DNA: TGTGCCAGCAGCCCTGGACAGGGTTTCCCGCCCCGACAAGAGACCCAGTACTTC. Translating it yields CASSPGQGFPPRQETQYF.

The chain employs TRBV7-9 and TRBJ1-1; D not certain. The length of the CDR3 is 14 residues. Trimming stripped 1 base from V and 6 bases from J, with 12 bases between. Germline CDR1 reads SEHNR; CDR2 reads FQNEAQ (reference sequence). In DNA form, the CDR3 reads TGTGCCAGCAGCTTAGTTGCAGGTTCTTCTGAAGCTTTCTTT. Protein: CASSLVAGSSEAFF. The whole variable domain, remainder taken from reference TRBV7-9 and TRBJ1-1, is DTGVSQNPRHKITKRGQNVTFRCDPISEHNRLYWYRQTLGQGPEFLTYFQNEAQLEKSRLLSDRFSAERPKGSFSTLEIQRTEQGDSAMYLCASSLVAGSSEAFFGQGTRLTVV.

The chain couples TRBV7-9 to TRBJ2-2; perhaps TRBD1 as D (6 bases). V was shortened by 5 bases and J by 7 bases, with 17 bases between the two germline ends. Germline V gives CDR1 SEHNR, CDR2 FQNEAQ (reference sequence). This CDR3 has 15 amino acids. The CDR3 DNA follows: TGTGCCAGCAGCGGAACGGGACAAGGGCGCGGGGAGCTGTTTTTT. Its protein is CASSGTGQGRGELFF.